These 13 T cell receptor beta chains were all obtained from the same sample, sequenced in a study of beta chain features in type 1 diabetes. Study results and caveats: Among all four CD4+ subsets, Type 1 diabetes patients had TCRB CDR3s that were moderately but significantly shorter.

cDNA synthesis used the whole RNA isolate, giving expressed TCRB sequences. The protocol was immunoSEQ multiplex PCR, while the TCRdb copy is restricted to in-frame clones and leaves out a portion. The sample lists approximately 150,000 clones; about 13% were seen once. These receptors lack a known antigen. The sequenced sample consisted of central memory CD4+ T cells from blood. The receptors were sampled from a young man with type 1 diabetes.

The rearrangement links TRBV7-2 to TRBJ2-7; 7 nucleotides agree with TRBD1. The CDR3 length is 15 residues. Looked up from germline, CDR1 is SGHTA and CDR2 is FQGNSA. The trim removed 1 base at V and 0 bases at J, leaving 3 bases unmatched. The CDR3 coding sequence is TGTGCCAGCAGCTTAGGACAGGGAAGCTCCTACGAGCAGTACTTC. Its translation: CASSLGQGSSYEQYF. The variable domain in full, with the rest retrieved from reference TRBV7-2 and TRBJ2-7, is GAGVSQSPSNKVTEKGKDVELRCDPISGHTALYWYRQSLGQGLEFLIYFQGNSAPDKSGLPSDRFSAERTGGSVSTLTIQRTQQEDSAVYLCASSLGQGSSYEQYFGPGTRLTVT.

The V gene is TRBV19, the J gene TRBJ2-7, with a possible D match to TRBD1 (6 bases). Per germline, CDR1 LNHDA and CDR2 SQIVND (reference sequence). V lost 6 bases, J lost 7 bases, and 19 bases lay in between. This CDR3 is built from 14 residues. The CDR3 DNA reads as TGTGCCAGTAGCCCTAGGGACAACCGGCGGGAGCAGTACTTC. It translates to CASSPRDNRREQYF.

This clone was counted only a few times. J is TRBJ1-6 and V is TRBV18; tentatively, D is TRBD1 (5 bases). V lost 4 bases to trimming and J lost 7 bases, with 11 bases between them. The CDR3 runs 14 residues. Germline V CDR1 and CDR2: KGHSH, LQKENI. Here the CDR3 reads CASSRGQGNSPLHF. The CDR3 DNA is TGTGCCAGCTCACGGGGCCAGGGCAATTCACCCCTCCACTTT. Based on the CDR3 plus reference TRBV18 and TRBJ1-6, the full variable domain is NAGVMQNPRHLVRRRGQEARLRCSPMKGHSHVYWYRQLPEEGLKFMVYLQKENIIDESGMPKERFSAEFPKEGPSILRIQQVVRGDSAAYFCASSRGQGNSPLHFGNGTRLTVT.

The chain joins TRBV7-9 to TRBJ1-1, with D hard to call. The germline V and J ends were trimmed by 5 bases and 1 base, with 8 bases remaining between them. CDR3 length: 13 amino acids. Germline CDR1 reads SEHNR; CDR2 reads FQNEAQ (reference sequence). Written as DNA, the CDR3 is TGTGCCAGCAGCCCTTTTTGGAACACTGAAGCTTTCTTT. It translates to CASSPFWNTEAFF.

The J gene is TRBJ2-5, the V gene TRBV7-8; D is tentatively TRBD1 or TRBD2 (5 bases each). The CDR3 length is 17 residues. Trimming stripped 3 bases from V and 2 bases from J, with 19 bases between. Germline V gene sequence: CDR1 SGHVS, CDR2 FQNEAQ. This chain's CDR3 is CASSFNRMGVPQETQYF. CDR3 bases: TGTGCCAGCAGCTTTAATCGTATGGGGGTCCCGCAAGAGACCCAGTACTTC.

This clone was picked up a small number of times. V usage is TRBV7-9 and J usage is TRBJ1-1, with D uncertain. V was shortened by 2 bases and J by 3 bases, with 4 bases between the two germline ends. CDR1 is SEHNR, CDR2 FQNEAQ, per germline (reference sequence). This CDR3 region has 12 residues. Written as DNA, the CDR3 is TGTGCCAGCAGCTTACGGGACACTGAAGCTTTCTTT. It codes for CASSLRDTEAFF.

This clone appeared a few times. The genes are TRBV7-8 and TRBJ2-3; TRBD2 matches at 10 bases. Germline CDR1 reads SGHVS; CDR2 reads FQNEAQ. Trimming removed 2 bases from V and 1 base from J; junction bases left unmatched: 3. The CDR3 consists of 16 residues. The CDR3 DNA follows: TGTGCCAGCAGCTTAAGGGGACTAGCGCGCACAGATACGCAGTATTTT. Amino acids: CASSLRGLARTDTQYF.

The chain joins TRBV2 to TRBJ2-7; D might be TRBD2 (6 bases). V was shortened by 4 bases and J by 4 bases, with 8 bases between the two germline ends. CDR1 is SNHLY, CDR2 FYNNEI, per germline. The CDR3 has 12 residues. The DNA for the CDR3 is TGTGCCAGCAGTGGACTAGGGTACGAGCAGTACTTC. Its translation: CASSGLGYEQYF.

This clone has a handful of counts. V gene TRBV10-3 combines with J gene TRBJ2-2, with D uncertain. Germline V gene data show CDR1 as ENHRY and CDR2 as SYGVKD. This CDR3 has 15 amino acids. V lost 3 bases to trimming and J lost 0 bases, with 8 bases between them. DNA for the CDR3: TGTGCCATCAGTGAAACGAGAACGAACACCGGGGAGCTGTTTTTT. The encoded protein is CAISETRTNTGELFF.

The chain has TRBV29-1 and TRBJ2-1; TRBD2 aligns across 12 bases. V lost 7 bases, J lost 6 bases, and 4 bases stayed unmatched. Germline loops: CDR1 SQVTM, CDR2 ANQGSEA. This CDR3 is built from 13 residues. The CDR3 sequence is CSAGLAGINEQFF. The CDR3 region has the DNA TGCAGCGCTGGACTAGCGGGGATCAATGAGCAGTTCTTC.

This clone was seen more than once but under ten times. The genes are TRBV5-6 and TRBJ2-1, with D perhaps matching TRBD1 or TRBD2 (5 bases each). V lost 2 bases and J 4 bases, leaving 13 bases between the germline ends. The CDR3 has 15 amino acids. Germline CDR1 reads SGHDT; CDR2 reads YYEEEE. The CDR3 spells CASSLGTQEYNEQFF. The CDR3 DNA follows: TGTGCCAGCAGCTTAGGGACGCAAGAGTACAATGAGCAGTTCTTC.

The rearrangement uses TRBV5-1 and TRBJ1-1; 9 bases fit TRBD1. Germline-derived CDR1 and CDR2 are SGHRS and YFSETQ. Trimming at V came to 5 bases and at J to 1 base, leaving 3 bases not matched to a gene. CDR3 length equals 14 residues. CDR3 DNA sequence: TGCGCCAGCAGACCACAGGGGGCGAACACTGAAGCTTTCTTT. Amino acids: CASRPQGANTEAFF.

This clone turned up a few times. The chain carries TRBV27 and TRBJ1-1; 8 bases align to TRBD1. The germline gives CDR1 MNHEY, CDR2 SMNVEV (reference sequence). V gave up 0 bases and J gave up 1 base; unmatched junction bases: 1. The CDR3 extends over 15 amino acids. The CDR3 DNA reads TGTGCCAGCAGTTTATCGGACAGGGCGAACACTGAAGCTTTCTTT. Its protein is CASSLSDRANTEAFF.